This passage covers 20 T cell receptor beta chains from one sample sequenced in a study of sequential checkpoint blockade in melanoma. The treatment was: randomized to nivolumab then ipilimumab (arm A) or the reverse (arm B). Clones were read by immunoSEQ multiplex PCR, and TCRdb kept only the in-frame ones, dropping some. In the table there are around 13,000 clones, about 28% of which are singletons. Sample: tumor tissue (inferred from file names), taken from a patient given nivolumab and ipilimumab in sequence. Source of these receptors: a human donor with melanoma.

This clone was observed a few times. This chain joins TRBV6-8 and TRBJ1-5; D remains ambiguous. Trimming removed 6 bases at V and 5 bases at J, with 11 bases between. The CDR3 consists of 13 residues. CDR1 is MNHGY and CDR2 is SAAAGT in the germline V gene. The CDR3 is CASRTRRDQPQHF. The CDR3, as DNA: TGTGCCAGCAGAACCAGGAGGGATCAGCCCCAGCATTTT.

V gene TRBV9 combines with J gene TRBJ2-2, with D possibly called TRBD1 or TRBD2 (5 bases each). The CDR3 sequence is 14 residues long. Trimming shortened V by 3 bases and J by 3 bases, and 9 bases separated the two germline ends. Germline V gives CDR1 SGDLS, CDR2 YYNGEE. In nucleotides, the CDR3 is TGTGCCAGCAGCGGGGACGGATACACCGGGGAGCTGTTTTTT. Its protein is CASSGDGYTGELFF.

This clone was found a few times. The V and J genes are TRBV11-3 and TRBJ2-1; possible D gene TRBD1, 6 bases. Germline V gene lookup returns CDR1 SGHNT and CDR2 YENEEA. V gave up 6 bases and J gave up 6 bases, with 18 bases separating them. The CDR3 spans 15 residues. CDR3 loop: CASSPGAAKSNEQFF. CDR3 in DNA: TGTGCCAGCAGTCCAGGGGCAGCGAAGTCCAATGAGCAGTTCTTC.

The chain has TRBV10-2 and TRBJ2-4, with 7 bases fitting TRBD2. Trimming cost V 7 bases and J 7 bases; bases outside gene matches: 13. CDR3 size: 15 residues. The germline gives CDR1 WSHSY, CDR2 SAAADI. The CDR3 DNA is TGCGCCAGCAATTCCGGGGAGGGTGGTAAGAACATTCAGTACTTC. Translated: CASNSGEGGKNIQYF.

There are many counts of this clone. J is TRBJ2-7 and V is TRBV11-3; D might be TRBD2 (5 bases). This CDR3 has 15 amino acids. Trimming removed 5 bases from V and 5 bases from J, with 19 bases in between. Germline assignment: CDR1 SGHNT and CDR2 YENEEA. Written as DNA, the CDR3 is TGTGCCAGCAGCCCCCCTCCGGGGAGAGTCCACGAGCAGTACTTC. Its translation is CASSPPPGRVHEQYF.

V is TRBV18 and J is TRBJ2-7; the D is unclear. This CDR3 has 12 amino acids. Trimming cost V 4 bases and J 4 bases, with 8 bases left between them. Per germline, CDR1 KGHSH and CDR2 LQKENI. The CDR3 sequence: CASSLLQYEQYF. CDR3 in DNA: TGTGCCAGCTCACTTCTCCAATACGAGCAGTACTTC.

The V and J genes are TRBV11-3 and TRBJ2-1, with no clear D. CDR1 and CDR2 from the germline V gene are SGHNT and YENEEA. V dropped 6 bases and J dropped 0 bases, with 12 bases sitting between them. This CDR3 contains 15 residues. The CDR3: CASSLRLPSYNEQFF. The CDR3 region has the DNA TGTGCCAGCAGTCTGAGGCTCCCCTCCTACAATGAGCAGTTCTTC.

This clone has a handful of counts. The rearrangement joins TRBV11-3 to TRBJ2-1, with 14 bases fitting TRBD2. Germline V lookup: CDR1 SGHNT, CDR2 YENEEA. V was pared by 3 bases and J by 6 bases, with 10 bases of the junction left unmatched. This CDR3 contains 18 residues. CDR3 coding DNA: TGTGCCAGCAGCTTGGAACAGGGGACTAGCGGGAGAAGCAATGAGCAGTTCTTC. Residues: CASSLEQGTSGRSNEQFF. Using reference TRBV11-3 and TRBJ2-1 for the parts outside the CDR3, the full variable domain is EAGVVQSPRYKIIEKKQPVAFWCNPISGHNTLYWYLQNLGQGPELLIRYENEEAVDDSQLPKDRFSAERLKGVDSTLKIQPAELGDSAVYLCASSLEQGTSGRSNEQFFGPGTRLTVL.

This clone came up many times. The chain couples TRBV11-3 to TRBJ2-3, with 10 bases that match TRBD2. CDR1 is SGHNT, CDR2 YENEEA, per germline. Losses at the gene ends were 4 bases for V and 4 bases for J; bases not matched to a gene: 14. CDR3 size: 18 residues. This CDR3 reads CASSSLAGEVFGADTQYF. CDR3 sequence (DNA): TGTGCCAGCAGCTCGCTAGCGGGAGAGGTATTCGGGGCAGATACGCAGTATTTT. Looking up the rest from reference TRBV11-3 and TRBJ2-3 gives the full variable domain: EAGVVQSPRYKIIEKKQPVAFWCNPISGHNTLYWYLQNLGQGPELLIRYENEEAVDDSQLPKDRFSAERLKGVDSTLKIQPAELGDSAVYLCASSSLAGEVFGADTQYFGPGTRLTVL.

There are many counts of this clone. The chain carries TRBV11-3 and TRBJ2-5; D may be TRBD2 (7 bases). The germline V gene has CDR1 SGHNT and CDR2 YENEEA. This CDR3 has 15 amino acids. The V end was cut by 3 bases, the J end by 1 base, with 12 bases between. The CDR3 region has the DNA TGTGCCAGCAGCTTCGGGGGGCTAATCCAAGAGACCCAGTACTTC. This encodes CASSFGGLIQETQYF.

The chain recombines TRBV29-1 with TRBJ2-3; the D is unclear. This CDR3 comprises 14 residues. Germline assignment: CDR1 SQVTM and CDR2 ANQGSEA. The germline V and J ends were trimmed by 2 bases and 3 bases, with 12 bases remaining between them. The CDR3 DNA is TGCAGCGTTGAAAATCGGGTTAGAACAGATACGCAGTATTTT. Protein sequence: CSVENRVRTDTQYF.

V gene TRBV12-5 combines with J gene TRBJ2-1; 8 bases map to TRBD2. The V gene's germline CDR1 is LGHNT and CDR2 FRNRAP. V dropped 0 bases and J dropped 5; count of bases not matched to a gene: 9. CDR3 length: 17 residues. Here the CDR3 reads CASGLVAELAVHNEQFF. CDR3 coding DNA: TGTGCTAGTGGTTTGGTAGCGGAACTAGCGGTTCACAATGAGCAGTTCTTC.

This chain connects TRBV28 to TRBJ2-4; D unclear. V lost 3 bases, J lost 9 bases, and 12 bases lay in between. This CDR3 comprises 13 residues. In germline, CDR1 is MDHEN, CDR2 SYDVKM. CDR3 in amino acids: CASSFGLGGIQYF. The CDR3, as DNA: TGTGCCAGCAGTTTTGGCCTCGGCGGCATTCAGTACTTC.

This clone has more than one count but fewer than ten. Written as DNA, the CDR3 is TGTGCCAGCAGTTTGGGGGGAGCCGGGGCCAACGTCCTGACTTTC. Translation gives CASSLGGAGANVLTF. The rearrangement uses TRBV28 and TRBJ2-6; a weak D match, TRBD2 (6 bases). This CDR3 comprises 15 residues. Germline lookup yields CDR1 MDHEN and CDR2 SYDVKM. V lost 3 bases and J lost 4, with 10 bases in between.

This clone appeared a few times. V is TRBV6-8 and J is TRBJ2-1; 10 bases line up with TRBD1. The ends lost 5 bases at V and 4 bases at J; junction bases unmatched: 5. The CDR3 is made up of 15 amino acids. In germline, CDR1 is MNHGY, CDR2 SAAAGT. CDR3 DNA sequence: TGTGCCAGCAGTGGCCGGGACAGGGGATACAATGAGCAGTTCTTC. This translates into CASSGRDRGYNEQFF.

This clone was seen a few times. This chain links TRBV9 with TRBJ2-7, with D maybe TRBD1 (5 bases). CDR3 length: 14 amino acids. Germline V gene sequence: CDR1 SGDLS, CDR2 YYNGEE. Trimming stripped 0 bases from V and 4 bases from J, with 11 bases between. CDR3 in amino acids: CASSVAGAFYEQYF. The CDR3 bases are TGTGCCAGCAGCGTAGCTGGGGCGTTTTACGAGCAGTACTTC.

The chain uses TRBV28 and TRBJ2-7; no clear D. From germline, CDR1 is MDHEN and CDR2 SYDVKM. V was clipped by 5 bases and J by 4 bases, with 15 bases between them. The CDR3 is 14 amino acids. The CDR3 spells CASSPYVDQYEQYF. In DNA form, the CDR3 reads TGTGCCAGCAGTCCTTACGTCGATCAGTACGAGCAGTACTTC.

This clone was observed many times. This rearrangement joins TRBV6-8 to TRBJ1-5, with 7 bases fitting TRBD1. Looked up from germline, CDR1 is MNHGY and CDR2 is SAAAGT. The CDR3 extends over 13 amino acids. V lost 6 bases and J lost 3; bases outside the gene matches: 2. CDR3 nucleotides: TGTGCCAGCAGAGGGACAGACAATCAGCCCCAGCATTTT. Its translation is CASRGTDNQPQHF.

J is TRBJ2-2 and V is TRBV19; D is ambiguous. Trimming shortened V by 5 bases and J by 8 bases, and 9 bases separated the two germline ends. The V gene's germline CDR1 is LNHDA and CDR2 SQIVND (reference sequence). The CDR3 has 12 amino acids. In DNA form, the CDR3 reads TGTGCCAGTAGTCCCCGCCAAGGGGAGCTGTTTTTT. Its protein product is CASSPRQGELFF.

This clone appeared a few times. The rearrangement joins TRBV6-8 to TRBJ2-3; D remains ambiguous. Trimming removed 2 bases at V and 4 bases at J, with 10 bases between. This CDR3 is built from 14 residues. Germline V CDR1 and CDR2: MNHGY, SAAAGT. The CDR3 DNA follows: TGTGCCAGCAGTTACCGCAATACCGCAGATACGCAGTATTTT. This codes for CASSYRNTADTQYF.